The clone carrying this TCR beta chain was seen only a few times. Its cognate antigen is unknown. Every TCR beta cDNA library bore unique molecular identifiers. TCRdb reprocessed the PCR reads with MiXCR, giving one entry per CDR3 protein. The table has roughly 870,000 distinct CDR3 sequences, roughly half seen once. These data are taken from a study of post-analysis software for immune sequencing data. Background on the study: In terms of disease course, relapsing-remitting, secondary progressive and progressive-relapsing multiple sclerosis were included.

Study-wide findings and caveats: Compared with controls, patients showed significantly lower normalized Chao1 diversity. Analysis by F measure revealed that same-batch samples clustered strongly together. TRBV5-6, TRBV5-1 and TRBV20-1 were among four or five TRBV segments more frequent in patients than controls.

Germline V gives CDR1 SQVTM, CDR2 ANQGSEA. V lost 4 bases and J lost 2, with 14 bases in between. The CDR3 runs to 14 residues. The sequenced sample was blood. The sequence derives from a girl between 10 and 17 years old with multiple sclerosis. V and J are TRBV29-1 and TRBJ1-2; D possibly corresponds to TRBD1 (6 bases). In DNA form, the CDR3 reads TGCAGCGTTGGGCAGGGGAGTCGCAACTATGGCTACACCTTC. This gives the protein CSVGQGSRNYGYTF.